This T cell receptor (beta chain) was obtained from a study of T cells in Graves' hyperthyroidism and ophthalmopathy. RNA transcripts provided the source from which TCR beta CDR3 regions were amplified. RT-PCR in the first round (using the HTBI primer set) targeted the TCR CDR3. TCRdb itself ran the multiplex PCR reads through MiXCR, one entry per CDR3 protein. The repertoire consists of roughly 580,000 distinct CDR3 sequences, with under 60% occurring once and the leading ten covering nearly 8.5%. The CDR3 loop spans 14 amino acids. Germline-derived CDR1 and CDR2 are SEHNR and FQNEAQ (reference sequence). V shed 4 bases, J shed 3 bases, and the junction held 3 bases outside the gene matches. Recently diagnosed hyperthyroidism of less than 2 months' duration affected patients aged 18 to 65.

The clonotype was recovered from a woman younger than 30 with Graves' hyperthyroidism. Sequencing was carried out using peripheral blood or thyroid tissue (not recorded which). V and J are TRBV7-9 and TRBJ2-7; TRBD1 aligns across 10 bases. CDR3 in DNA: TGTGCCAGCAGCTCCCGGACAGGGGGCTACGAGCAGTACTTC. This sequence encodes CASSSRTGGYEQYF.